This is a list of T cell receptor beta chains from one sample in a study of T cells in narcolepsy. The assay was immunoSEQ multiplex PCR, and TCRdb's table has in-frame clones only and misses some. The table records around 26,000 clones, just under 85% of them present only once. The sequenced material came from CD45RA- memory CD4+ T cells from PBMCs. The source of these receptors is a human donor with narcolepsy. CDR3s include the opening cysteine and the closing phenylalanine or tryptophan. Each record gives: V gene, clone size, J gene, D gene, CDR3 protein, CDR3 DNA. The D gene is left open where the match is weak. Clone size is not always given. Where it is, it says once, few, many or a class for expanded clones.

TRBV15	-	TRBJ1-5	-	CATSRVGSQPQHF	TGTGCCACCAGCAGAGTCGGCTCACAGCCCCAGCATTTT
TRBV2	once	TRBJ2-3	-	CAGGLGGWTDTQYF	TGTGCCGGCGGGCTTGGGGGGTGGACAGATACGCAGTATTTT
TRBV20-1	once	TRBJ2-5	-	CSARVGETQYF	TGCAGTGCTAGAGTAGGAGAGACCCAGTACTTC
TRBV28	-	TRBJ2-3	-	CASSWGTSLADTQYF	TGTGCCAGCAGTTGGGGTACTAGTCTCGCAGATACGCAGTATTTT
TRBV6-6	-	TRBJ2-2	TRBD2	CASRRGGSEYTGELFF	TGTGCCAGCAGGCGGGGGGGCAGTGAGTACACCGGGGAGCTGTTTTTT
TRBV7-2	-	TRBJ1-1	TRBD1	CASSLRQGLNTEAFF	TGTGCCAGCAGCCTAAGACAGGGGTTGAACACTGAAGCTTTCTTT
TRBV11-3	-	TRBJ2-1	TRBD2	CASSLARGSGSAYNEQFF	TGTGCCAGCAGCTTAGCCCGGGGGAGCGGGAGCGCCTACAATGAGCAGTTCTTC
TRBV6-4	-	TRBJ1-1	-	CASSPGQNTEAFF	TGTGCCAGCAGTCCAGGGCAGAACACTGAAGCTTTCTTT
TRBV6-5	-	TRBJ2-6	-	CASSRGTAGANVLTF	TGTGCCAGCAGCCGGGGGACGGCCGGGGCCAACGTCCTGACTTTC
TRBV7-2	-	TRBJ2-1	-	CASSFQRLAHEQFF	TGTGCCAGCAGCTTCCAGAGGCTAGCCCATGAGCAGTTCTTC
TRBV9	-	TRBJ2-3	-	CASSVATTGTDTQYF	TGTGCCAGCAGCGTAGCTACGACGGGCACAGATACGCAGTATTTT
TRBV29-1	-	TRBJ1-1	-	CSVGLDPADLTEAFF	TGCAGCGTTGGTTTGGATCCCGCGGACCTTACTGAAGCTTTCTTT
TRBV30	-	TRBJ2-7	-	CAISPPPYEQYF	TGTGCCATATCACCTCCTCCTTACGAGCAGTACTTC
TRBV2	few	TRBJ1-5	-	CASSDRGGAGQPQHF	TGTGCCAGCAGTGACCGGGGGGGCGCAGGTCAGCCCCAGCATTTT
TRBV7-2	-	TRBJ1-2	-	CASSHGGQSYGYTF	TGTGCCAGCAGCCATGGTGGGCAGAGCTATGGCTACACCTTC
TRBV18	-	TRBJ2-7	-	CASSPRDIHEQYF	TGTGCCAGCTCACCTCGGGACATTCACGAGCAGTACTTC
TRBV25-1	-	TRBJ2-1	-	CASSESRQANNEQFF	TGTGCCAGCAGTGAATCAAGGCAAGCCAACAATGAGCAGTTCTTC
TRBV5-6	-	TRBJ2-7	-	CASTHAWSSYEQYF	TGTGCCAGCACCCACGCTTGGAGTAGCTACGAGCAGTACTTC
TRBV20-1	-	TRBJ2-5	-	CSATLKETQYF	TGCAGTGCTACGTTGAAAGAGACCCAGTACTTC
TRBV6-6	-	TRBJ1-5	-	CASSEREPQHF	TGTGCCAGCAGTGAAAGGGAGCCCCAGCATTTT
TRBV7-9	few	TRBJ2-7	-	CASGGYEQYF	TGTGCCAGCGGCGGGTACGAGCAGTACTTC
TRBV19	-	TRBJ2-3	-	CASSMGHTDTQYF	TGTGCCAGTAGTATGGGGCACACAGATACGCAGTATTTT
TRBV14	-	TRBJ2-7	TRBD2	CASSQAGGRVEYEQYF	TGTGCCAGCAGCCAAGCCGGCGGGAGGGTGGAGTACGAGCAGTACTTC
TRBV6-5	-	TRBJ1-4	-	CASSSGRVVEKLFF	TGTGCCAGCAGCTCGGGCAGGGTTGTTGAAAAACTGTTTTTT
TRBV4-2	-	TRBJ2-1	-	CASSQVGGSYNEQFF	TGTGCCAGCAGCCAAGTGGGGGGCAGTTACAATGAGCAGTTCTTC
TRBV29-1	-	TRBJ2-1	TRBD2	CSHGTSSYNEQFF	TGCAGCCACGGGACTAGCTCCTACAATGAGCAGTTCTTC
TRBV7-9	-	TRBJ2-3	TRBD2	CASSFDGRDTQYF	TGTGCCAGCAGCTTCGACGGGAGGGATACGCAGTATTTT
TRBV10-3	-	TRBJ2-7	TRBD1	CAISESRDRVNEQYF	TGTGCCATCAGTGAGTCCCGGGACAGGGTTAACGAGCAGTACTTC
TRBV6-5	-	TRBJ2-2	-	CASKVRGPNTGELFF	TGTGCCAGCAAGGTCAGGGGCCCGAACACCGGGGAGCTGTTTTTT
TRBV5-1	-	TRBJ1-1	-	CASSLSSANTEAFF	TGCGCCAGCAGCTTGAGTAGCGCGAACACTGAAGCTTTCTTT
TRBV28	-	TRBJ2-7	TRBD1	CASSATFGQGNYEQYF	TGTGCCAGCAGTGCTACATTCGGACAGGGCAACTACGAGCAGTACTTC
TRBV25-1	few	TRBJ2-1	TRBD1	CASSERQGAYNEQFF	TGTGCCAGCAGTGAACGCCAGGGGGCTTACAATGAGCAGTTCTTC
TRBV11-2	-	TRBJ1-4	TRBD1	CASSPGDRDGEKLFF	TGTGCCAGCAGCCCCGGGGACAGGGATGGAGAAAAACTGTTTTTT
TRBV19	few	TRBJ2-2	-	CASSMRHSTGELFF	TGTGCCAGTAGTATGCGCCACAGCACCGGGGAGCTGTTTTTT
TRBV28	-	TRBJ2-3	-	CASSKGRGGTDTQYF	TGTGCCAGCAGTAAAGGCAGGGGGGGAACAGATACGCAGTATTTT
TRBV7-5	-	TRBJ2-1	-	CASSSGEGSSSYNEQFF	TGTGCCAGCAGCTCCGGAGAGGGAAGTTCCTCCTACAATGAGCAGTTCTTC
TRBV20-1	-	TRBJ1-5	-	CSARAGKPQHF	TGCAGTGCTAGAGCGGGGAAGCCCCAGCATTTT
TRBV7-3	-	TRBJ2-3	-	CASSLRVGADTQYF	TGTGCCAGCAGCTTAAGGGTTGGCGCAGATACGCAGTATTTT
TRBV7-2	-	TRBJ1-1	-	CASSLAGARGEAFF	TGTGCCAGCAGCTTGGCGGGGGCGCGAGGTGAAGCTTTCTTT
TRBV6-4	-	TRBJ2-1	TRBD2	CASSDEVASGIEQFF	TGTGCCAGCAGTGACGAGGTGGCTAGCGGAATCGAGCAGTTCTTC
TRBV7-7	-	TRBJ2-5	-	CASSLYSGAQETQYF	TGTGCTAGCAGCTTGTATTCGGGGGCCCAAGAGACCCAGTACTTC
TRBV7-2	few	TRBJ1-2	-	CASSPRDFGLGYTF	TGTGCCAGCAGCCCCCGGGACTTCGGATTGGGCTACACCTTC
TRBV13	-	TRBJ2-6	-	CASSLGETGANVLTF	TGTGCCAGCAGCTTAGGGGAAACTGGGGCCAACGTCCTGACTTTC
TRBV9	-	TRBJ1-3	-	CASSPGLSGNTIYF	TGTGCCAGCAGCCCGGGGCTCTCTGGAAACACCATATATTTT
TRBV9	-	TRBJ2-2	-	CASSLDTGELFF	TGTGCCAGCAGCTTGGACACCGGGGAGCTGTTTTTT
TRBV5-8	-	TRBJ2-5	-	CASSETRTQYF	TGTGCCAGCAGCGAAACCCGGACCCAGTACTTC
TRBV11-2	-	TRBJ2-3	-	CASSLLRGSTSTDTQYF	TGTGCCAGCAGCTTATTGCGCGGATCTACTAGCACAGATACGCAGTATTTT
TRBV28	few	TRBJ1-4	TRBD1	CASSPDRVVREKLFF	TGTGCCAGCAGTCCCGACAGGGTGGTACGAGAAAAACTGTTTTTT
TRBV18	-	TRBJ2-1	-	CASSPLGDEQFF	TGTGCCAGCTCACCACTGGGGGATGAGCAGTTCTTC
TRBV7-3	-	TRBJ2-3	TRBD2	CASRSGGTGTDTQYF	TGTGCCAGCAGGTCGGGGGGGACTGGAACAGATACGCAGTATTTT
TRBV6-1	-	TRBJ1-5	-	CASTLEQGQPQHF	TGTGCCAGCACCCTGGAACAGGGTCAGCCCCAGCATTTT
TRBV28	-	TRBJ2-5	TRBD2	CASTPAGGGETQYF	TGTGCCAGCACGCCAGCGGGAGGAGGAGAGACCCAGTACTTC
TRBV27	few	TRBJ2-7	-	CASRPLRGGTYEQYF	TGTGCCAGCAGACCACTAAGAGGGGGGACCTACGAGCAGTACTTC
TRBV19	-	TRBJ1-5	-	CASSISPRGVGSNQPQHF	TGTGCCAGTAGTATAAGTCCCCGGGGAGTAGGGAGCAATCAGCCCCAGCATTTT
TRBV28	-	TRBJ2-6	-	CASSSQVPGANVLTF	TGTGCCAGCAGTTCCCAGGTCCCTGGGGCCAACGTCCTGACTTTC